This T cell receptor (beta chain) was sequenced in a study of blood T cell repertoires in COVID-19. Study information: Whether acute or convalescent, the COVID-19 samples came from the United States, Italy and Spain. The analysed material was cDNA or gDNA that came from T cells, B-cell-depleted T cells, or PBMCs.

The V end was cut by 2 bases, the J end by 0 bases, with 3 bases between. The CDR3 runs 13 residues. Germline CDR1 and CDR2: SGHAT and FQNNGV. Authors' data handling: Quantification of nucleated cells was approximated via reference gene primer amplification. TCRdb's copy holds only in-frame clones and misses some; the assay was immunoSEQ multiplex PCR. The D gene and trimming were derived from the DNA, and the V and J assignments and clone size from that table. The data show approximately 54,000 clones, roughly 79% seen once. The source of this sequence is a woman aged 55 to 70 with acute or convalescent COVID-19. V and J are TRBV11-2 and TRBJ2-3, with D hard to call. The sample was peripheral blood. The CDR3 protein is CASSLPSTDTQYF. The CDR3 DNA is TGTGCCAGCAGCTTACCTAGCACAGATACGCAGTATTTT.